The next 17 T cell receptor beta chains were all read from a single sample in a study of blood T cells in healthy people across ages. With a J-beta primer mix and a sample-barcoded 5' primer, a second PCR ran roughly 6 to 11 cycles. From the 5' RACE reads, TCRdb called clonotypes with MiXCR, one entry per CDR3 protein. The sample includes under 2,000,000 distinct CDR3 sequences, around 48% of them seen just once. Sequencing was done on a sample of blood. The source is a woman aged 40 to 50 in good health.

The V call is TRBV4-3, the J call TRBJ2-3; maybe TRBD1 (6 bases). V lost 1 base and J lost 5, with 13 bases in between. Germline values: CDR1 LGHNA, CDR2 YSLEER. CDR3 length equals 15 residues. CDR3 sequence reads: CASSQVGGEGDTQYF. The CDR3 DNA sequence: TGCGCCAGCAGCCAAGTTGGGGGCGAGGGAGATACGCAGTATTTT.

This clonotype was seen only a few times. The chain combines TRBV2 with TRBJ2-7; 7 bases are a match to TRBD1. This CDR3 is built from 14 residues. The V gene end was trimmed by 1 base and the J gene end by 4 bases; junction bases not matched to a gene: 4. Germline-derived CDR1 and CDR2 are SNHLY and FYNNEI. CDR3 in amino acids: CASSEETGPYEQYF. For the CDR3, the DNA is TGTGCCAGCAGTGAAGAGACAGGGCCGTACGAGCAGTACTTC.

This chain joins TRBV20-1 and TRBJ1-6, with TRBD1 matching over 9 bases. CDR1 DFQATT and CDR2 SNEGSKA come from the germline V gene (reference sequence). The ends lost 5 bases at V and 5 bases at J; junction bases unmatched: 7. The length of the CDR3 is 15 residues. The CDR3 spells CSAPRDRANNSPLHF. CDR3 coding DNA: TGCAGTGCTCCCCGGGACAGGGCAAATAATTCACCCCTCCACTTT.

The chain is built from TRBV18 and TRBJ2-5; 14 bases match TRBD2. The V gene end was trimmed by 4 bases and the J gene end by 1 base; junction bases not matched to a gene: 8. CDR1 KGHSH and CDR2 LQKENI come from the germline V gene. The CDR3 extends over 18 amino acids. The DNA for the CDR3 is TGTGCCAGCTCACTTCGACTAGCGGGGGGGCCTTTCCAAGAGACCCAGTACTTC. It codes for CASSLRLAGGPFQETQYF.

This chain connects TRBV18 to TRBJ1-2; D is unclear. This CDR3 is 15 amino acids long. V was pared by 0 bases and J by 8 bases, with 16 bases between. From germline, CDR1 is KGHSH and CDR2 LQKENI. The DNA of the CDR3 is TGTGCCAGCTCACCACCGGCAAGGGAATCGGGCGGCTACACCTTC. It encodes CASSPPARESGGYTF.

V and J are TRBV20-1 and TRBJ2-3; the match to TRBD2 covers 11 bases. V dropped 2 bases and J dropped 1; count of bases not matched to a gene: 2. Per germline, CDR1 DFQATT and CDR2 SNEGSKA (reference sequence). The length of the CDR3 is 15 residues. The CDR3 region is CSARSSGGRTDTQYF. In nucleotides, the CDR3 is TGCAGTGCTAGATCTAGCGGGGGGCGCACAGATACGCAGTATTTT.

This clonotype was seen only a few times. The chain carries TRBV7-2 and TRBJ2-5; TRBD2 agrees at 10 bases. The J segment lost 5 bases and the V segment lost 2 bases, leaving 8 bases of the junction unmatched. This CDR3 region has 16 residues. The germline CDR1 and CDR2 sequences are SGHTA and FQGNSA. The CDR3 spells CASSLSLAGAMETQYF. The CDR3 coding sequence is TGTGCCAGCAGCTTATCCCTAGCGGGGGCTATGGAGACCCAGTACTTC.

This clonotype was found a few times. This chain uses TRBV12-3 or TRBV12-4 with TRBJ2-4; TRBD2 matches at 9 bases. J gave up 8 bases and V 7 bases, and 6 bases lay outside the gene matches. This CDR3 spans 13 amino acids. CDR3 bases: TGTGCCAGCACCCTTAGCGGGGGAGACATTCAGTACTTC. Translation: CASTLSGGDIQYF.

The chain combines TRBV4-3 with TRBJ2-1; D gene ambiguous. CDR1 LGHNA and CDR2 YSLEER come from the germline V gene. This CDR3 spans 17 amino acids. V was shortened by 0 bases and J by 1 base, with 13 bases between the two germline ends. The CDR3 region has the DNA TGCGCCAGCAGCCAAGACAGCGAGATGGGTTCCTACAATGAGCAGTTCTTC. This codes for CASSQDSEMGSYNEQFF.

V and J are TRBV4-3 and TRBJ2-5, with D unresolved. The DNA matches TRBJ2-7 better at its end, which makes the J call doubtful. The CDR3 spans 14 residues. CDR1 and CDR2 (germline): LGHNA, YSLEER. The CDR3 nucleotides read TGCGCCAGCAGCCAGGCATCTACCCTCGGCGAGCAGTACTTC. As protein: CASSQASTLGEQYF.

The V gene is TRBV28, the J gene TRBJ1-1, with TRBD1 matching over 7 bases. The CDR3 covers 16 residues. Germline V gene data show CDR1 as MDHEN and CDR2 as SYDVKM. J was trimmed by 0 bases and V by 2 bases; bases with no gene match: 6. The CDR3 nucleotides are TGTGCCAGCAGTTTAAGACAGGGCACACTGAACACTGAAGCTTTCTTT. Translating it yields CASSLRQGTLNTEAFF.

This clonotype was seen more than once but under ten times. CDR3 residues: CSAKATLAYYNEQFF. Written as DNA, the CDR3 is TGCAGTGCTAAGGCCACACTAGCGTACTACAATGAGCAGTTCTTC. V is TRBV20-1 and J is TRBJ2-1; 7 nucleotides line up with TRBD2. Trimming at V came to 4 bases and at J to 3 bases, leaving 9 bases not matched to a gene. The CDR3 runs 15 residues. CDR1 and CDR2 (germline): DFQATT, SNEGSKA (reference sequence).

The chain has TRBV12-3 or TRBV12-4 and TRBJ1-2; no clear D. The CDR3 contains 16 residues. Trimming removed 3 bases from V and 2 bases from J, with 16 bases in between. CDR3 sequence (DNA): TGTGCCAGCAGTTTGGAAGCGAACAACCTGAACTATGGCTACACCTTC. Translating gives CASSLEANNLNYGYTF.

DNA of the CDR3: TGCAGTGCTAGAGACAGAAGGACAGTCACCGGGGAGCTGTTTTTT. Its protein product is CSARDRRTVTGELFF. The chain joins TRBV20-1 to TRBJ2-2, with D maybe TRBD1 (6 bases). The CDR3 length is 15 residues. Trimming left V 0 bases short and J 4 bases short, with 12 bases between. The germline CDR1 and CDR2 sequences are DFQATT and SNEGSKA (reference sequence).

The J gene is TRBJ2-1, the V gene TRBV5-1; 8 bases are shared with TRBD2. There are 16 residues in the CDR3. V dropped 4 bases and J dropped 2; count of bases not matched to a gene: 8. Germline assignment: CDR1 SGHRS and CDR2 YFSETQ. The DNA for the CDR3 is TGCGCCAGCAGCCACGGACTAGCCCAAACCTACAATGAGCAGTTCTTC. Encoded protein: CASSHGLAQTYNEQFF.

The chain recombines TRBV5-1 with TRBJ2-1; D is undetermined. CDR1 and CDR2 from the germline V gene are SGHRS and YFSETQ. The V and J ends lost 4 bases and 8 bases respectively, with 10 bases between them. The CDR3 extends over 12 amino acids. The CDR3 DNA follows: TGCGCCAGCAGCCTCCAGGAAGATGAGCAGTTCTTC. It codes for CASSLQEDEQFF.

The V and J genes are TRBV29-1 and TRBJ2-1, with 7 bases lining up with TRBD2. V lost 2 bases and J lost 6; bases outside the gene matches: 7. The CDR3 is 14 amino acids. Per the germline V gene, CDR1 is SQVTM and CDR2 is ANQGSEA. The CDR3, as DNA: TGCAGCGTTGAATATTTTGGGGAGGGCAATGAGCAGTTCTTC. It encodes CSVEYFGEGNEQFF.